The T cell receptor beta chain under discussion was sequenced for a study of T cell responses to AZD1222 COVID-19 vaccine. About the study: Pooled together were second doses at about 4 or about 12 weeks.

This CDR3 is 19 amino acids long. V was shortened by 0 bases and J by 0 bases, with 19 bases between the two germline ends. The germline CDR1 and CDR2 sequences are LNHNV and YYDKDF (reference sequence). Comments on this clone: Its antigen remains unidentified.

TCRdb's table, derived via immunoSEQ multiplex PCR, lists solely in-frame clones and lacks some. The sample yields around 170,000 clones, roughly 90% seen once. Study-level points and caveats: The study found vaccine-associated CD4 TCRs spanning spike, dominant at 160-218 and 743-854. Spike-specific TCR breadth and depth were elevated following two AZD1222 doses. The donor cohort was predominantly white British with a female majority, and clonal diversity may have been underestimated.

V gene TRBV15 combines with J gene TRBJ2-3; the D gene is possibly TRBD2 (6 bases). The source material was peripheral blood, sampled on day 0 of AZD1222 vaccination. The TCR was taken from an adult in good health. The CDR3 region is CATSRDGAGWLPSTDTQYF. In DNA, the CDR3 is TGTGCCACCAGCAGAGATGGGGCGGGGTGGCTACCTAGCACAGATACGCAGTATTTT. The variable domain in full, completed from reference TRBV15 and TRBJ2-3, reads DAMVIQNPRYQVTQFGKPVTLSCSQTLNHNVMYWYQQKSSQAPKLLFHYYDKDFNNEADTPDNFQSRRPNTSFCFLDIRSPGLGDTAMYLCATSRDGAGWLPSTDTQYFGPGTRLTVL.